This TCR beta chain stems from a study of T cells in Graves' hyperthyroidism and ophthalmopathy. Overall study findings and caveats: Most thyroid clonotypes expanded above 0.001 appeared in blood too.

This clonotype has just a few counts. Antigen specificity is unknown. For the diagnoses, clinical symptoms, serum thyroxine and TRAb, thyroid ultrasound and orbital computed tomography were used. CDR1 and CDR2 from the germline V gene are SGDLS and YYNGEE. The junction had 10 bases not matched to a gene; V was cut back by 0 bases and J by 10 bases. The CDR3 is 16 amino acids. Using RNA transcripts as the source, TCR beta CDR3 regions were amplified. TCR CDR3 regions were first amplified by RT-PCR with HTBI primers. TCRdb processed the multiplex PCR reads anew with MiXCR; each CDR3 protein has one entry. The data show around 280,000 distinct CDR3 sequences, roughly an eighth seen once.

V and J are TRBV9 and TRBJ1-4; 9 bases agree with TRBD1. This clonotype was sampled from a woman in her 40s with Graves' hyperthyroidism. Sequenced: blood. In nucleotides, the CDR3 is TGTGCCAGCAGCGTAGAATCCGGGACAGGGTTTCGAAAACTGTTTTTT. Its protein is CASSVESGTGFRKLFF.